This passage covers 18 T cell receptor beta chains from one sample sequenced in a study of blood T cells in healthy people across ages. With a J-beta primer mix and a sample-barcoded 5' primer, a second PCR ran roughly 6 to 11 cycles. Each CDR3 protein gets one entry after TCRdb re-called the 5' RACE reads with MiXCR. The profile shows fewer than 650,000 distinct CDR3 sequences, 25% to 35% of them singletons. This same sample was also taken into another study, of T cells of mothers and their children.

What was sequenced was blood. The receptor set was obtained from a boy aged 2 to 10 in good health.

The chain joins TRBV6-6 to TRBJ2-7, with unresolved D. Germline V lookup: CDR1 MNHNY, CDR2 SVGAGI (reference sequence). Deletions cut 6 bases from V and 0 bases from J, with 12 bases between. This CDR3 has 14 residues. CDR3 sequence (DNA): TGTGCCAGCAGGCCCCCTATGAGCTCCTACGAGCAGTACTTC. It is translated as CASRPPMSSYEQYF.

The rearrangement joins TRBV5-1 to TRBJ2-5; 10 bases align to TRBD1. The DNA matches TRBJ2-1 better at its end, which makes the J call doubtful. The CDR3 is 14 residues long. Germline CDR1 is SGHRS and CDR2 is YFSETQ. The CDR3 region is CASSWDRGRGEQFF. CDR3 nucleotide sequence: TGCGCCAGCAGCTGGGACAGGGGACGGGGTGAGCAGTTCTTC.

This clonotype has just a few counts. The chain joins TRBV10-3 to TRBJ2-1; D not resolved. Germline values: CDR1 ENHRY, CDR2 SYGVKD. The CDR3 length is 13 residues. The germline V and J ends were trimmed by 3 bases and 6 bases, with 9 bases remaining between them. The CDR3 bases are TGTGCCATCAGTGAATCCGTTCCCAATGAGCAGTTCTTC. Translation gives CAISESVPNEQFF.

In DNA, the CDR3 is TGTGCCAGCAGCCCACGGAGGGAAGCTAACTATGGCTACACCTTC. This gives the protein CASSPRREANYGYTF. The chain couples TRBV7-3 to TRBJ1-2; D uncertain. The V gene's germline CDR1 is SGHTA and CDR2 FQGTGA. V was trimmed by 5 bases and J by 0 bases, leaving 13 bases between them. CDR3 length equals 15 residues.

The table lists this clonotype with a few counts. The chain joins TRBV27 to TRBJ2-4; D might be TRBD1 or TRBD2, each matching 5 bases. Germline V lookup: CDR1 MNHEY, CDR2 SMNVEV (reference sequence). Trimming shortened V by 4 bases and J by 0 bases, and 10 bases separated the two germline ends. This CDR3 has 15 amino acids. CDR3 sequence reads: CASSSGRLAKNIQYF. Written as DNA, the CDR3 is TGTGCCAGCAGTTCGGGACGACTAGCCAAAAACATTCAGTACTTC.

This chain uses TRBV5-1 with TRBJ1-5; D is unresolved. V lost 0 bases and J lost 4, with 11 bases in between. The CDR3 totals 15 residues. CDR1 and CDR2 from the germline V gene are SGHRS and YFSETQ. CDR3 loop: CASSLGGSWNQPQHF. The CDR3 DNA reads TGCGCCAGCAGCTTGGGGGGTAGCTGGAATCAGCCCCAGCATTTT.

This clonotype was observed a few times. The V and J genes are TRBV12-3 or TRBV12-4 and TRBJ2-5; D is tentatively TRBD1 or TRBD2 (5 bases each). This CDR3 comprises 15 residues. Between the trimmed V and J ends, which lost 3 bases and 5 bases, there was a span of 16 bases. The CDR3 loop reads CASSLNGATRETQYF. The CDR3, as DNA: TGTGCCAGCAGTTTGAACGGGGCCACTCGGGAGACCCAGTACTTC.

This clonotype occurred a few times. The chain joins TRBV20-1 to TRBJ2-5, with 7 positions matching TRBD1. Germline CDR1 DFQATT, CDR2 SNEGSKA (reference sequence). J gave up 4 bases and V 6 bases, and 5 bases lay outside the gene matches. The CDR3 has 12 residues. DNA for the CDR3: TGCAGTGCGGCAGGGGGACGAGAGACCCAGTACTTC. Translating it yields CSAAGGRETQYF.

The gene calls are TRBV14 and TRBJ1-3; TRBD1 aligns across 7 bases. Germline V CDR1 and CDR2: SGHDN, FVKESK. The junction had 5 bases not matched to a gene; V was cut back by 5 bases and J by 4 bases. The CDR3 spans 14 residues. The CDR3 sequence: CASSSLDRGNTIYF. In nucleotides, the CDR3 is TGTGCCAGCAGCTCCCTGGACAGGGGAAACACCATATATTTT. The whole variable domain, filled in from reference TRBV14 and TRBJ1-3, reads EAGVTQFPSHSVIEKGQTVTLRCDPISGHDNLYWYRRVMGKEIKFLLHFVKESKQDESGMPNNRFLAERTGGTYSTLKVQPAELEDSGVYFCASSSLDRGNTIYFGEGSWLTVV.

This clonotype was counted once. The chain is built from TRBV11-2 and TRBJ2-4; TRBD1 might be the D (6 bases). Per germline, CDR1 SGHAT and CDR2 FQNNGV. Trimming pared 5 bases from V and 7 bases from J, leaving 12 bases between. The CDR3 length is 13 residues. Here the CDR3 DNA reads TGTGCCAGCAGCCGTCACAGGGTTAACATTCAGTACTTC. Residues: CASSRHRVNIQYF. Full variable domain (outside the CDR3, taken from reference TRBV11-2 and TRBJ2-4): EAGVAQSPRYKIIEKRQSVAFWCNPISGHATLYWYQQILGQGPKLLIQFQNNGVVDDSQLPKDRFSAERLKGVDSTLKIQPAKLEDSAVYLCASSRHRVNIQYFGAGTRLSVL.

This clonotype showed up just a few times. This sequence joins TRBV6-4 and TRBJ2-3, with 12 bases identical to TRBD1. The germline CDR1 and CDR2 sequences are MRHNA and SNTAGT. This CDR3 has 15 residues. The junction had 2 bases not matched to a gene; V was cut back by 3 bases and J by 4 bases. The CDR3 DNA follows: TGTGCCAGCAGTGAAGGGACAGGGGGCGCAGATACGCAGTATTTT. It translates to CASSEGTGGADTQYF.

This chain uses TRBV12-3 or TRBV12-4 with TRBJ2-5; 7 positions match TRBD1. The J call may be faulty, since TRBJ2-7 better matches the DNA end. The CDR3 consists of 13 residues. Written as DNA, the CDR3 is TGTGCCAGCAGTAACACAGGGGCTCACGAGCAGTACTTC. Translation gives CASSNTGAHEQYF.

CDR3 nucleotides: TGTGCCAGCAGTGATTGGGGCCCCACAGATACGCAGTATTTT. It is translated as CASSDWGPTDTQYF. The chain joins TRBV2 to TRBJ2-3; a possible D gene is TRBD1 (5 bases). Per the germline V gene, CDR1 is SNHLY and CDR2 is FYNNEI. The CDR3 totals 14 residues. V gave up 3 bases and J gave up 2 bases, with 9 bases separating them.

This clonotype was seen more than once but under ten times. The chain carries TRBV7-2 and TRBJ2-5, with D perhaps matching TRBD1 (5 bases). The J call may be wrong; the DNA end is better matched by TRBJ2-7. The germline V gene encodes CDR1 SGHTA and CDR2 FQGNSA. CDR3 length equals 14 residues. This chain's CDR3 is CASSLGFIGDEQYF. The CDR3 DNA is TGTGCCAGCAGCTTGGGGTTCATAGGGGACGAGCAGTACTTC.

This clonotype was found a few times. This rearrangement joins TRBV19 to TRBJ2-3; D remains unclear. V lost 0 bases and J 1 base, leaving 5 bases between the germline ends. Germline lookup yields CDR1 LNHDA and CDR2 SQIVND (reference sequence). The CDR3 extends over 14 amino acids. Written as DNA, the CDR3 is TGTGCCAGTAGTATAGATGCGCGCACAGATACGCAGTATTTT. Protein: CASSIDARTDTQYF.

The chain carries TRBV7-9 and TRBJ1-2; D is unclear. V lost 6 bases and J 4 bases, leaving 9 bases between the germline ends. The germline V gene encodes CDR1 SEHNR and CDR2 FQNEAQ (reference sequence). The CDR3 is 12 amino acids. Written as DNA, the CDR3 is TGTGCCAGCAGTCGCCAACCCTATGGCTACACCTTC. This encodes CASSRQPYGYTF.

The chain employs TRBV5-1 and TRBJ2-1; D may be TRBD1 or TRBD2 (6 bases each). Deletions cut 4 bases from V and 5 bases from J, with 16 bases between. The CDR3 consists of 15 residues. Germline V CDR1 and CDR2: SGHRS, YFSETQ. Here the CDR3 reads CASSPLGGTNNEQFF. As DNA, the CDR3 is TGCGCCAGCAGCCCCCTCGGGGGCACCAACAATGAGCAGTTCTTC.

The chain has TRBV7-8 and TRBJ2-7, with a possible D match to TRBD2 (6 bases). The CDR3 is made up of 15 amino acids. Germline assignment: CDR1 SGHVS and CDR2 FQNEAQ. V was shortened by 5 bases and J by 2 bases, with 16 bases between the two germline ends. CDR3 in DNA: TGTGCCAGCAGCCCTCGGAGGGGTAGGACCTACGAGCAGTACTTC. Amino acid sequence: CASSPRRGRTYEQYF.